This T cell receptor (beta chain) comes out of a study of blood T cell repertoires in COVID-19. Trimming took off 1 base at V and 7 bases at J, with 16 bases between the two ends. This CDR3 has 15 residues. Germline V gene data show CDR1 as SGHDT and CDR2 as YYEEEE. The repertoire was sequenced with immunoSEQ multiplex PCR; TCRdb's copy has only in-frame clones and lacks some. This sample has 55,000 to 65,000 clones, with 91% found just once. The TCR comes from a human donor in a cohort sampled during active COVID-19. The chain links TRBV5-6 to TRBJ2-3; no definite D call. Sequencing was carried out using peripheral blood. In DNA, the CDR3 is TGTGCCAGCAGCTTGCACGGAGACCTCGCATATACGCAGTATTTT. This translates into CASSLHGDLAYTQYF.